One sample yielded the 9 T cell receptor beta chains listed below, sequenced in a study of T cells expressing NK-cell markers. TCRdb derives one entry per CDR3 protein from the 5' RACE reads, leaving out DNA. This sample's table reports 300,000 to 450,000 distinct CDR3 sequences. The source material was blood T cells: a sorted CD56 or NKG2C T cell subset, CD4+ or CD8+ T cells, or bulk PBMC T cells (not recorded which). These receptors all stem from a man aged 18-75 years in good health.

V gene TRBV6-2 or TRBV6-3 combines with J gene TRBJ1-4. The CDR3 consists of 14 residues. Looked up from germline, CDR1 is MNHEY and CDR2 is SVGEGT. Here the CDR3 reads CASRRNPLDEKLFF.

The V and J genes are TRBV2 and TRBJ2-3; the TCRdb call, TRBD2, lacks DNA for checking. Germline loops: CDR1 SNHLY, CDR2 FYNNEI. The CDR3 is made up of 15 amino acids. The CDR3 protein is CASSDRSGGTDTQYF.

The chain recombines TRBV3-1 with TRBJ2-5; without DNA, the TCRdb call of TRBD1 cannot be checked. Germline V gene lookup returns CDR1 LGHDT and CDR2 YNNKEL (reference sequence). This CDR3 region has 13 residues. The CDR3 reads CASSPRQTETQYF.

The CDR3 loop is CSASFFRGDDGTGELFF. J is TRBJ2-2 and V is TRBV20-1; TCRdb picks TRBD1, but there is no DNA to check that call. This CDR3 has 17 amino acids. CDR1 is DFQATT and CDR2 is SNEGSKA in the germline V gene (reference sequence).

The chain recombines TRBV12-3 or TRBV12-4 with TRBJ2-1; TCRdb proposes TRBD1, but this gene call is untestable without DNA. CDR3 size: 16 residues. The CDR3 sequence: CASSTGGLSRHNEQFF.

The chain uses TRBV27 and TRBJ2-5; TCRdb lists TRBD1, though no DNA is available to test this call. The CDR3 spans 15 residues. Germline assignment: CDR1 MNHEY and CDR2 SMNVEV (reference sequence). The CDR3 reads CASDAPLGYQETQYF.

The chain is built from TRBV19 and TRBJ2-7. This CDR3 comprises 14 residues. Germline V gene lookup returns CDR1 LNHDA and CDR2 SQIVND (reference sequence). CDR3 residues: CASSPYLDLYEQYF. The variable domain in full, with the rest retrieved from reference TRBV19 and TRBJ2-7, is DGGITQSPKYLFRKEGQNVTLSCEQNLNHDAMYWYRQDPGQGLRLIYYSQIVNDFQKGDIAEGYSVSREKKESFPLTVTSAQKNPTAFYLCASSPYLDLYEQYFGPGTRLTVT.

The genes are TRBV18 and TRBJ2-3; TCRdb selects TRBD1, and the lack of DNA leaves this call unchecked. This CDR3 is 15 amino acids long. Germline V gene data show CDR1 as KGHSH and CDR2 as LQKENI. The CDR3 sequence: CASSPTGQGTDTQYF.

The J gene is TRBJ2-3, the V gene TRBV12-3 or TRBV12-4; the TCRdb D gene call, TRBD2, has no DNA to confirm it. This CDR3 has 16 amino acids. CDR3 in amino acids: CASSATPSGITDTQYF.